Reported below is one TCR beta chain. The source of the sample is a study of shared clonotypes between healthy human individuals. CDR1 is SNHLY and CDR2 is FYNNEI in the germline V gene. The CDR3 runs 13 residues. V was pared by 5 bases and J by 3 bases, with 11 bases between. Assay: immunoSEQ multiplex PCR; the TCRdb copy retains only in-frame clones and omits some. Here the sample spans about half a million clones, roughly three quarters being singletons. Genomic DNA, for the unsorted samples, came from about 90 million PBMCs. Specimen: PBMCs. This TCR derives from a woman in her 40s in good health. Some clones in this sample may be carry-over from other donors' samples. V and J are TRBV2 and TRBJ2-7; D gene ambiguous. CDR3 amino acids: CASSSRNNYEQYF. The CDR3 nucleotides are TGTGCCAGCAGTTCCAGAAATAACTACGAGCAGTACTTC.